One sample yielded the 24 T cell receptor beta chains listed below, sequenced in a study of cytomegalovirus exposure and HLA in healthy donors. The study ran its PCR with 60 Vbeta and 13 Jbeta primers. Only in-frame clones appear in the TCRdb table, and some are missing; sequencing was by immunoSEQ multiplex PCR. The sample holds about 160,000 clones, more than 70% seen once. The specimen sequenced was PBMCs. The receptors were gathered from a man aged 30 to 39 in good health and CMV-seronegative.

The rearrangement uses TRBV4-3 and TRBJ2-3; 7 bases are a match to TRBD1. Germline assignment: CDR1 LGHNA and CDR2 YSLEER. After removal of 1 base from V and 2 bases from J, the junction contained 15 bases not matched to a gene. The CDR3 covers 19 residues. CDR3 in amino acids: CASSQAGGRGRWDTDTQYF. The CDR3, as DNA: TGCGCCAGCAGCCAAGCAGGTGGAAGGGGGCGCTGGGACACAGATACGCAGTATTTT.

Written as DNA, the CDR3 is TGTGCCAGCAATGAGGTGGCCTCCTATAATTCACCCCTCCACTTT. Its translation is CASNEVASYNSPLHF. The J gene is TRBJ1-6, the V gene TRBV6-5; D remains unclear. Germline lookup yields CDR1 MNHEY and CDR2 SVGAGI. The CDR3 length is 15 residues. The V end was cut by 7 bases, the J end by 0 bases, with 10 bases between.

This chain joins TRBV6-5 and TRBJ2-7, with 7 bases aligning to TRBD1. Germline loops: CDR1 MNHEY, CDR2 SVGAGI. Unmatched junction bases numbered 6, after V lost 5 bases and J lost 2 bases. CDR3 length equals 14 residues. The CDR3 protein is CASSKPGQPYEQYF. The CDR3 DNA reads TGTGCCAGCAGTAAACCGGGACAGCCCTACGAGCAGTACTTC.

V gene TRBV18 combines with J gene TRBJ1-5; 9 nucleotides line up with TRBD1. The CDR3 is 16 residues long. Per the germline V gene, CDR1 is KGHSH and CDR2 is LQKENI. The V segment lost 6 bases and the J segment 4 bases; nucleotides outside the gene matches: 10. CDR3 nucleotides: TGTGCCAGCTCGGAACAGGGGGCGCTTGTAAATCAGCCCCAGCATTTT. This codes for CASSEQGALVNQPQHF.

The rearrangement uses TRBV7-8 and TRBJ2-3; 9 bases match TRBD2. Germline trimming cut 5 bases from V and 4 bases from J; bases unmatched to any gene: 7. Germline CDR1 SGHVS, CDR2 FQNEAQ. The CDR3 runs 15 residues. The CDR3 DNA sequence: TGTGCCAGCAGCCCTATAGCGGGAGAGGCAGATACGCAGTATTTT. Amino acid sequence: CASSPIAGEADTQYF.

The DNA for the CDR3 is TGTGCCTGGAGTGCGTCAGGGGGCCCCTACAATGAGCAGTTCTTC. Protein: CAWSASGGPYNEQFF. This rearrangement joins TRBV30 to TRBJ2-1, with TRBD1 identical over 8 bases. The CDR3 totals 15 residues. The V gene end was trimmed by 1 base and the J gene end by 2 bases; junction bases not matched to a gene: 4. The germline V gene encodes CDR1 GTSNPN and CDR2 SVGIG (reference sequence).

The V call is TRBV5-1, the J call TRBJ2-1; 9 nucleotides line up with TRBD1. Trimming removed 3 bases from V and 4 bases from J; junction bases left unmatched: 11. This CDR3 has 17 residues. The V gene's germline CDR1 is SGHRS and CDR2 YFSETQ. For the CDR3, the DNA is TGCGCCAGCAGCTGGGGTGGTCGGACAGGGGCTTACAATGAGCAGTTCTTC. Translated, it gives CASSWGGRTGAYNEQFF.

The chain couples TRBV2 to TRBJ2-7; a possible D gene is TRBD1 (6 bases). V lost 9 bases and J 3 bases, leaving 18 bases between the germline ends. This CDR3 region has 14 residues. The germline CDR1 and CDR2 sequences are SNHLY and FYNNEI. The CDR3 reads CARGNRTDFYEQYF. CDR3 in DNA: TGTGCCAGAGGGAATCGGACAGATTTCTACGAGCAGTACTTC.

The CDR3 region is CASSLGEHRAVKDTQYF. The CDR3 DNA follows: TGTGCCAGCAGCTTAGGGGAACACAGGGCGGTGAAAGATACGCAGTATTTT. This chain links TRBV11-2 with TRBJ2-3, with D maybe TRBD1 (6 bases). Germline values: CDR1 SGHAT, CDR2 FQNNGV. V was trimmed by 1 base and J by 5 bases, leaving 19 bases between them. The CDR3 has 17 residues.

V usage is TRBV19 and J usage is TRBJ2-1, with 10 bases matching TRBD2. CDR1 is LNHDA and CDR2 is SQIVND in the germline V gene (reference sequence). Trimming at V came to 6 bases and at J to 1 base, leaving 3 bases not matched to a gene. This CDR3 has 15 amino acids. The DNA for the CDR3 is TGTGCCAGTAGCCAACTAGCGGGGTCCTACAATGAGCAGTTCTTC. Protein product: CASSQLAGSYNEQFF.

V and J are TRBV30 and TRBJ2-7; 10 bases are a match to TRBD1. The germline V gene has CDR1 GTSNPN and CDR2 SVGIG (reference sequence). There are 14 residues in the CDR3. V was pared by 4 bases and J by 2 bases, with 5 bases of the junction left unmatched. CDR3 region: CAWNRGTGAYEQYF. The CDR3 nucleotides read TGTGCCTGGAACCGCGGGACAGGGGCCTACGAGCAGTACTTC.

The V gene is TRBV12-5, the J gene TRBJ2-3; 12 bases agree with TRBD2. The CDR3 extends over 16 amino acids. V was clipped by 1 base and J by 6 bases; unmatched bases: 5. From germline, CDR1 is LGHNT and CDR2 FRNRAP. CDR3 in amino acids: CASGLGTSGIEDTQYF. In DNA form, the CDR3 reads TGTGCTAGTGGTTTGGGGACTAGCGGGATAGAGGATACGCAGTATTTT. Full variable domain (remainder filled in from reference TRBV12-5 and TRBJ2-3): DARVTQTPRHKVTEMGQEVTMRCQPILGHNTVFWYRQTMMQGLELLAYFRNRAPLDDSGMPKDRFSAEMPDATLATLKIQPSEPRDSAVYFCASGLGTSGIEDTQYFGPGTRLTVL.

This clone appeared once. The J gene is TRBJ1-1, the V gene TRBV25-1; TRBD1 agrees at 9 bases. Germline CDR1 reads MGHDK; CDR2 reads SYGVNS. V trimming: 3 bases; J trimming: 3 bases; junction bases outside the gene matches: 5. The CDR3 totals 15 residues. CDR3 DNA: TGTGCCAGCAGTGATACAGGGGGCGGCGACACTGAAGCTTTCTTT. It encodes CASSDTGGGDTEAFF.

The rearrangement links TRBV6-1 to TRBJ2-3; D is uncertain. Deletions cut 3 bases from V and 1 base from J, with 14 bases between. The V gene's germline CDR1 is MNHNS and CDR2 SASEGT. This CDR3 is 16 amino acids long. In DNA, the CDR3 is TGTGCCAGCAGTGAGGTCTTAGGCCAGGGCACAGATACGCAGTATTTT. It yields the protein CASSEVLGQGTDTQYF.

J is TRBJ2-3 and V is TRBV15; TRBD1 matches at 10 bases. The CDR3 sequence is 15 residues long. Trimming at V came to 5 bases and at J to 3 bases, leaving 5 bases not matched to a gene. Germline V CDR1 and CDR2: LNHNV, YYDKDF (reference sequence). The CDR3 bases are TGTGCCACCAGCGGGACAGGGGTTCGGACAGATACGCAGTATTTT. It specifies CATSGTGVRTDTQYF. Full variable domain (rest looked up from reference TRBV15 and TRBJ2-3): DAMVIQNPRYQVTQFGKPVTLSCSQTLNHNVMYWYQQKSSQAPKLLFHYYDKDFNNEADTPDNFQSRRPNTSFCFLDIRSPGLGDTAMYLCATSGTGVRTDTQYFGPGTRLTVL.

This clone was recorded once. The chain carries TRBV7-9 and TRBJ2-3, with D uncertain. The germline V gene encodes CDR1 SEHNR and CDR2 FQNEAQ (reference sequence). CDR3 length equals 15 residues. Trimming stripped 1 base from V and 1 base from J, with 9 bases between. The CDR3 is CASSLETVGTDTQYF. CDR3 nucleotides: TGTGCCAGCAGCTTAGAAACAGTCGGCACAGATACGCAGTATTTT.

This sequence joins TRBV19 and TRBJ1-2; maybe TRBD1 (5 bases). The V gene lost 0 bases and the J gene lost 4 bases, with 9 bases spanning the gap. This CDR3 region has 14 residues. Germline-derived CDR1 and CDR2 are LNHDA and SQIVND (reference sequence). CDR3: CASSIEAGGYGYTF. CDR3 DNA sequence: TGTGCCAGTAGTATAGAAGCGGGGGGCTATGGCTACACCTTC.

The chain couples TRBV15 to TRBJ1-5, with D uncertain. From germline, CDR1 is LNHNV and CDR2 YYDKDF (reference sequence). With 4 bases removed from V and 2 bases from J, the gap between germline ends came to 6 bases. The CDR3 is 13 residues long. CDR3 protein: CATSTHRNQPQHF. The CDR3 DNA reads TGTGCCACCAGCACACATCGCAATCAGCCCCAGCATTTT.

The chain employs TRBV10-3 and TRBJ2-7; 7 nucleotides align to TRBD1. Trimming at V came to 4 bases and at J to 2 bases, leaving 5 bases not matched to a gene. The CDR3 totals 14 residues. CDR1 and CDR2 from the germline V gene are ENHRY and SYGVKD. The CDR3 spells CAISAWTGAYEQYF. CDR3 sequence (DNA): TGTGCCATCAGTGCCTGGACAGGCGCCTACGAGCAGTACTTC.

The rearrangement joins TRBV7-3 to TRBJ2-2; perhaps TRBD1 as D (6 bases). Trimming left V 4 bases short and J 8 bases short, with 11 bases between. Germline V gene lookup returns CDR1 SGHTA and CDR2 FQGTGA. This CDR3 has 13 amino acids. CDR3 sequence reads: CASSSNREGELFF. The DNA of the CDR3 is TGTGCCAGCAGCTCGAACAGGGAAGGGGAGCTGTTTTTT.

The chain joins TRBV2 to TRBJ1-2; D is unclear. V was pared by 8 bases and J by 5 bases, with 9 bases between. CDR3 length: 11 amino acids. Germline CDR1 reads SNHLY; CDR2 reads FYNNEI. The CDR3 nucleotides are TGTGCCAGCCAACGAGAGTATGGCTACACCTTC. Its translation is CASQREYGYTF.

This clone has only one observation. The CDR3 spells CASSLSSYEQYF. CDR3 in DNA: TGTGCCAGCAGCCTTAGCTCGTACGAGCAGTACTTC. V and J are TRBV2 and TRBJ2-7; D call uncertain. With 6 bases removed from V and 4 bases from J, the gap between germline ends came to 10 bases. The V gene's germline CDR1 is SNHLY and CDR2 FYNNEI. There are 12 residues in the CDR3. The complete variable domain, with remaining parts taken from reference TRBV2 and TRBJ2-7, reads EPEVTQTPSHQVTQMGQEVILRCVPISNHLYFYWYRQILGQKVEFLVSFYNNEISEKSEIFDDQFSVERPDGSNFTLKIRSTKLEDSAMYFCASSLSSYEQYFGPGTRLTVT.

The rearrangement uses TRBV11-2 and TRBJ2-7; 8 nucleotides align to TRBD1. V shed 5 bases and J 1 base; nucleotides not matched to a gene: 13. Germline V gives CDR1 SGHAT, CDR2 FQNNGV. The CDR3 length is 17 residues. The CDR3 region has the DNA TGTGCCAGCAGCCTCAGACGTCCCGGGACAGGTTCCTACGAGCAGTACTTC. It translates to CASSLRRPGTGSYEQYF. Supplemented by reference TRBV11-2 and TRBJ2-7, the full variable domain reads EAGVAQSPRYKIIEKRQSVAFWCNPISGHATLYWYQQILGQGPKLLIQFQNNGVVDDSQLPKDRFSAERLKGVDSTLKIQPAKLEDSAVYLCASSLRRPGTGSYEQYFGPGTRLTVT.

This clone was counted once. The genes are TRBV2 and TRBJ1-5, with a possible D match to TRBD1 (6 bases). V was clipped by 4 bases and J by 0 bases, with 10 bases between them. Germline assignment: CDR1 SNHLY and CDR2 FYNNEI. The CDR3 runs to 15 residues. CDR3 sequence (DNA): TGTGCCAGCAGTGGGAAGGGGGTTAGCAATCAGCCCCAGCATTTT. Translating gives CASSGKGVSNQPQHF.